A selection of T cell receptor beta chains follows, all from one sample in a study of HIV-infected patients and healthy controls. In TCRdb, the 5' RACE reads were re-called with MiXCR into one record per CDR3 protein. This sample has 55,000 to 70,000 distinct CDR3 sequences, with about 19% found just once. Sequencing was performed on CD4+ T cells from blood. The receptors were gathered from a human donor in good health. Both conserved end residues are part of each CDR3. The D gene is left open where the match is weak. The listing skips clone size in some rows; elsewhere it reads once, few, many or a size class.

TRBD1	many	TRBJ2-2	15	TRBV6-5	TGTGCCAGCAGTTACGGGGACAGGAAGACCGGGGAGCTGTTTTTT	CASSYGDRKTGELFF
TRBD1	few	TRBJ1-1	15	TRBV12-3/TRBV12-4	TGTGCCAGCAGTAGCAAATTAGGGACAGGGCTTGGAGCTTTCTTT	CASSSKLGTGLGAFF
NA	few	TRBJ2-7	13	TRBV19	TGTGCCAGTAGTACTGGGCACCCCTACGAGCAGTACTTC	CASSTGHPYEQYF
TRBD2	many	TRBJ2-1	15	TRBV18	TGTGCCAGCTCCCTCGGACTAGCGGAGCCCAATGAGCAGTTCTTC	CASSLGLAEPNEQFF
TRBD1	many	TRBJ2-7	15	TRBV9	TGTGCCAGCAGCGTGGGGGGACAGGGGGCCTACGAGCAGTACTTC	CASSVGGQGAYEQYF
NA	few	TRBJ1-5	14	TRBV14	TGTGCCAGCAGTCAATCTTTTAGCAATCAGCCCCAGCATTTT	CASSQSFSNQPQHF
TRBD2	NA	TRBJ2-1	16	TRBV20-1	TGCAGTGCTAGAGTGCTAGCGGGGGGCTGGGACAATGAGCAGTTCTTC	CSARVLAGGWDNEQFF
NA	few	TRBJ2-2	14	TRBV12-5	TGTGCTAGTGGCGTTGACGTGCCCACCGGGGAGCTGTTTTTT	CASGVDVPTGELFF
TRBD2	few	TRBJ2-5	15	TRBV9	TGTGCCAGCAGCGGGAGTAGCGGGATATCTGAGACCCAGTACTTC	CASSGSSGISETQYF
TRBD2	many	TRBJ2-3	15	TRBV4-1	TGCGCCAGCAGCCACGGGACTAGTCTCACAGATACGCAGTATTTT	CASSHGTSLTDTQYF
TRBD1	NA	TRBJ1-1	15	TRBV12-3/TRBV12-4	TGTGCCAGCAGTCTGACAGGGGGCATGAACACTGAAGCTTTCTTT	CASSLTGGMNTEAFF
NA	NA	TRBJ2-7	12	TRBV28	TGTGCCAGCAGCCAAGGGGCCTACGAGCAGTACTTC	CASSQGAYEQYF
TRBD1	few	TRBJ1-5	16	TRBV19	TGTGCCAGTAGTACCCCCGTAGGGGGCTCAAATCAGCCCCAGCATTTT	CASSTPVGGSNQPQHF
NA	NA	TRBJ1-5	16	TRBV7-9	TGTGCCAGCAGCTTAAGGGACGGGGTACGCAATCAGCCCCAGCATTTT	CASSLRDGVRNQPQHF
NA	few	TRBJ2-7	12	TRBV30	TGTGCCTGGAGTCAGGGAGTCTACGAGCAGTACTTC	CAWSQGVYEQYF
NA	few	TRBJ2-7	14	TRBV20-1	TGCAGTGCTAGAGGTGGATATGGGGGCTACGAGCAGTACTTC	CSARGGYGGYEQYF
TRBD1	NA	TRBJ1-5	16	TRBV7-8	TGTGCCAGCAGCATACAGGGGAGCCTTAGCAATCAGCCCCAGCATTTT	CASSIQGSLSNQPQHF
NA	NA	TRBJ2-1	12	TRBV29-1	TGCAGCGGAGGGCGCGTCTACAATGAGCAGTTCTTC	CSGGRVYNEQFF
TRBD2	few	TRBJ2-1	14	TRBV29-1	TGCAGCGTTGAATTGCTAGCGGGAGACAATGAGCAGTTCTTC	CSVELLAGDNEQFF
TRBD2	few	TRBJ2-5	13	TRBV20-1	TGCAGTGCGAGGACTAGCGGCCAAGAGACCCAGTACTTC	CSARTSGQETQYF
NA	NA	TRBJ2-7	12	TRBV20-1	TGCAGTGCTAGAGTCCCTGGCGGCGAGCAGTACTTC	CSARVPGGEQYF
TRBD1	NA	TRBJ2-7	13	TRBV10-3	TGTGCCATCAGAGAGGGACAGGTTTACGAGCAGTACTTC	CAIREGQVYEQYF
NA	many	TRBJ1-2	13	TRBV12-3/TRBV12-4	TGTGCCAGCAGTTACGGGGGGCCGGATGGCTACACCTTC	CASSYGGPDGYTF
NA	once	TRBJ2-7	15	TRBV7-2	TGTGCCAGCAGCTTAAGTCTGGGGGTCGGTCACGAGCAGTACTTC	CASSLSLGVGHEQYF
NA	few	TRBJ2-3	14	TRBV7-3	TGTGCCAGCAGCCCCGACAGGACCACAGATACGCAGTATTTT	CASSPDRTTDTQYF
NA	few	TRBJ1-1	15	TRBV4-2	TGTGCCAGCAGCCAAGATAAGGGTGAGGGCACTGAAGCTTTCTTT	CASSQDKGEGTEAFF
TRBD1	NA	TRBJ1-6	14	TRBV6-5	TGTGCCAGCAGTTACGGGACAGATAATTCACCCCTCCACTTT	CASSYGTDNSPLHF
NA	many	TRBJ1-3	13	TRBV6-6	TGTGCCAGCAGTTACCCCTCTGGAAACACCATATATTTT	CASSYPSGNTIYF
NA	NA	TRBJ2-3	14	TRBV3-1	TGTGCCAGCAGCCAAGATGTCGTCACAGATACGCAGTATTTT	CASSQDVVTDTQYF
NA	many	TRBJ2-3	14	TRBV2	TGTGCCAGCAGTCGAGTTAGCATAACAGATACGCAGTATTTT	CASSRVSITDTQYF
TRBD1	NA	TRBJ1-4	14	TRBV18	TGTGCCAGCTCACCCGGACAGGGTTTAGAAAAACTGTTTTTT	CASSPGQGLEKLFF
TRBD2	NA	TRBJ2-3	15	TRBV12-3/TRBV12-4	TGTGCCAGCAGTCGGACTAGCGGGGACACAGATACGCAGTATTTT	CASSRTSGDTDTQYF
NA	NA	TRBJ2-7	17	TRBV19	TGTGCCAGTAGTATAGGCGGGAGGGACAGGGACCACTACGAGCAGTACTTC	CASSIGGRDRDHYEQYF
NA	many	TRBJ1-5	14	TRBV6-5	TGTGCCAGCAGGCCCGGGCCACACAATCAGCCCCAGCATTTT	CASRPGPHNQPQHF
NA	NA	TRBJ1-4	16	TRBV15	TGTGCCACCAGCAGAACCGATCTTGGGTCGGGGGAAAAACTGTTTTTT	CATSRTDLGSGEKLFF